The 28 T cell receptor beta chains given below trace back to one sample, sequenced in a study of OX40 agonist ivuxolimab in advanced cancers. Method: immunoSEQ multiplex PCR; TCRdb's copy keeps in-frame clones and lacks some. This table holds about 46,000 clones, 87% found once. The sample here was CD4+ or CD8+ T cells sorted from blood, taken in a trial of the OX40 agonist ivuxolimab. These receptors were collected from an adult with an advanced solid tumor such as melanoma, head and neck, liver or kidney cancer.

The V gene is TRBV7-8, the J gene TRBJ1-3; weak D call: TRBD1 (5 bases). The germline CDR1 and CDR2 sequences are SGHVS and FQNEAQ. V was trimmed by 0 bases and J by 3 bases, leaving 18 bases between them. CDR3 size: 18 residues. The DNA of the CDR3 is TGTGCCAGCAGCTTAGCGCGCAGAACAGGCCCCTATGGAAACACCATATATTTT. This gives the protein CASSLARRTGPYGNTIYF.

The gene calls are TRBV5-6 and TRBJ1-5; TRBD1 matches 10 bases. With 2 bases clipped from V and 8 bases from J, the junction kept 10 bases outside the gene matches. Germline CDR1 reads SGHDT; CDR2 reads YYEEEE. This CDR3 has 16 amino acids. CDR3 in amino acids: CASSFSTTGGAEPQHF. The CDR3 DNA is TGTGCCAGCAGCTTCTCTACGACAGGGGGCGCGGAGCCCCAGCATTTT.

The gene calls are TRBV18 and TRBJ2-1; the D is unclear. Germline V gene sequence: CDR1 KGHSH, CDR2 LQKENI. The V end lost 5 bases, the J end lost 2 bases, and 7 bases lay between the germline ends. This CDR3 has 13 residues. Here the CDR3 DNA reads TGTGCCAGCTCATTCGAGACCTACAATGAGCAGTTCTTC. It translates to CASSFETYNEQFF.

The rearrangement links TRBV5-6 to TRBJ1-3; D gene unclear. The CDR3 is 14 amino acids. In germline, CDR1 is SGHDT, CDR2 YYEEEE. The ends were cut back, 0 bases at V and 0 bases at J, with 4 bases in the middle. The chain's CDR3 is CASSLGFSGNTIYF. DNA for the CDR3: TGTGCCAGCAGCTTGGGATTCTCTGGAAACACCATATATTTT.

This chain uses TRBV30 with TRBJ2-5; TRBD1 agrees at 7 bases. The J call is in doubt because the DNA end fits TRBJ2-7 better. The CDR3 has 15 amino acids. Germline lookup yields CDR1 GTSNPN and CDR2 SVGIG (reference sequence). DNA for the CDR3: TGTGCCTGGCGGAAGGAAGGGGGCCTTTTGTCCGAGCAGTACTTC. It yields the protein CAWRKEGGLLSEQYF.

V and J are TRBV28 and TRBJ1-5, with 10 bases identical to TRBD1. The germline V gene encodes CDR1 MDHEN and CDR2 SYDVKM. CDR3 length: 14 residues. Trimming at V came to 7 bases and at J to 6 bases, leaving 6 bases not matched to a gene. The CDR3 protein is CASKPGQGRQPQHF. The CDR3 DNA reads TGTGCCAGCAAGCCGGGACAGGGGCGTCAGCCCCAGCATTTT.

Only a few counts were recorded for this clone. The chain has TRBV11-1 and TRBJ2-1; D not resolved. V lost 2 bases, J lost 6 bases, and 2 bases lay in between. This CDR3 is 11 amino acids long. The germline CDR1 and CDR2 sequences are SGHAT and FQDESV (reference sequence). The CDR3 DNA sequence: TGTGCCAGCAGCTTATCCAATGAGCAGTTCTTC. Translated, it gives CASSLSNEQFF.

The CDR3 DNA follows: TGCAGCGTTGATCCGAGATTCAATGAGCAGTTCTTC. Translated: CSVDPRFNEQFF. V is TRBV29-1 and J is TRBJ2-1; the D is unclear. CDR1 SQVTM and CDR2 ANQGSEA come from the germline V gene. The V and J ends lost 3 bases and 6 bases respectively, with 9 bases between them. The CDR3 contains 12 residues.

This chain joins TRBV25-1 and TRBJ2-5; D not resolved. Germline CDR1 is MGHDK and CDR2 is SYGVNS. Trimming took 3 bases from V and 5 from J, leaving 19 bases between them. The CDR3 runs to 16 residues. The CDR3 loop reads CASSDPRLPGRETQYF. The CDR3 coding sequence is TGTGCCAGCAGTGATCCCAGACTCCCCGGTAGGGAGACCCAGTACTTC.

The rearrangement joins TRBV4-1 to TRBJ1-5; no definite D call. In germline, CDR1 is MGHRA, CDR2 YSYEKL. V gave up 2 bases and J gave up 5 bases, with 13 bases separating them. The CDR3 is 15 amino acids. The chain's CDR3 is CASSQKDGPDQPQHF. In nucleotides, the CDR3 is TGCGCCAGCAGCCAAAAAGACGGACCCGATCAGCCCCAGCATTTT.

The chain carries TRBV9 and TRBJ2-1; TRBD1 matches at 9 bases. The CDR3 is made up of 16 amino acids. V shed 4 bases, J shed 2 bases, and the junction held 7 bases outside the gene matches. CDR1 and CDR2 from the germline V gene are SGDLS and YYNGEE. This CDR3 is CASSRTGERTYNEQFF. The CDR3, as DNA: TGTGCCAGCAGCCGGACAGGGGAAAGGACCTACAATGAGCAGTTCTTC.

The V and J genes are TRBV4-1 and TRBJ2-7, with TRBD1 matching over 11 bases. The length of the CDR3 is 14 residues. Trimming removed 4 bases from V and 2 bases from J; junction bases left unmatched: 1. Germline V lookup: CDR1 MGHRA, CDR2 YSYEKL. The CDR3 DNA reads TGCGCCAGCAGCCGGGACAGGGGGACCTACGAGCAGTACTTC. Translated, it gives CASSRDRGTYEQYF.

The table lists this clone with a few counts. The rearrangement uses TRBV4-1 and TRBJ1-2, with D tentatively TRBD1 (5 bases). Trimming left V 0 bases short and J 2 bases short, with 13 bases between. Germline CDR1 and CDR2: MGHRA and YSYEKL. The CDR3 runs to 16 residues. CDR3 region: CASSQDRAGTNYGYTF. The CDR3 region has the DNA TGCGCCAGCAGCCAAGATAGGGCAGGGACCAACTATGGCTACACCTTC.

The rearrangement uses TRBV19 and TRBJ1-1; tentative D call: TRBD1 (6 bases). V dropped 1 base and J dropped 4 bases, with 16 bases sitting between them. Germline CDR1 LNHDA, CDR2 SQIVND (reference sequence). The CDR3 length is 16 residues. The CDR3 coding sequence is TGTGCCAGTAGTATAGCCGGAGACAGGCGGTCCACTGAAGCTTTCTTT. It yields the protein CASSIAGDRRSTEAFF.

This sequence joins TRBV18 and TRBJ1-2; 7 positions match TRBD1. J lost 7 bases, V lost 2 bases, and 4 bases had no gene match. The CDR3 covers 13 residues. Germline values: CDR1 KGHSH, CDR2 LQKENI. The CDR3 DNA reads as TGTGCCAGCTCACCAACAGGGGCCACTGGCTACACCTTC. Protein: CASSPTGATGYTF.

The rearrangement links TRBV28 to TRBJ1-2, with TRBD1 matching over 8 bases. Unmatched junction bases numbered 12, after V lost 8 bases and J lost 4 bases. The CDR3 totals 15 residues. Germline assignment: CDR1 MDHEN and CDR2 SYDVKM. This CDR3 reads CASGYLDREIYGYTF. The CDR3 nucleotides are TGTGCCAGCGGATACCTGGACAGGGAGATCTATGGCTACACCTTC.

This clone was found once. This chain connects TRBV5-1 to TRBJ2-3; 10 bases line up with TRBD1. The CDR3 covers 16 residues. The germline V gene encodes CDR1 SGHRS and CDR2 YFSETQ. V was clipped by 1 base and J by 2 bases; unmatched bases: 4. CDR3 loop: CASSLRGQGPTDTQYF. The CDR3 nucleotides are TGCGCCAGCAGCTTGAGGGGACAGGGGCCCACAGATACGCAGTATTTT.

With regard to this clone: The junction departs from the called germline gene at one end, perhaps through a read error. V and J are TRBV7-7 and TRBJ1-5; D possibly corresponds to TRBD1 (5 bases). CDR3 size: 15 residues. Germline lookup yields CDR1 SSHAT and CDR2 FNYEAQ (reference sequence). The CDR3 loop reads CASSLRGPGFQPQHF. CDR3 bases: TGTGCTAGCAGCTTGCGGGGACCGGGATTTCAGCCCCAGCATTTT.

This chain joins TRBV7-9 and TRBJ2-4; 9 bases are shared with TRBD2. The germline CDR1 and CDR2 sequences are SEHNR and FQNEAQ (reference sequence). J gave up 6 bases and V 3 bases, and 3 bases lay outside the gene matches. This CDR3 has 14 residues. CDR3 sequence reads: CASSLAGGPNIQYF. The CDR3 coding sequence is TGTGCCAGCAGCTTGGCGGGAGGGCCAAACATTCAGTACTTC.

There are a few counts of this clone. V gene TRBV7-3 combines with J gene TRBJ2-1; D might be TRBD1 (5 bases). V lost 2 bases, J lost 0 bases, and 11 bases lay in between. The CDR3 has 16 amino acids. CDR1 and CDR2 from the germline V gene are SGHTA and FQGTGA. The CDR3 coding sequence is TGTGCCAGCAGCTTAGGAGCGACAGACTCCTACAATGAGCAGTTCTTC. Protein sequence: CASSLGATDSYNEQFF.

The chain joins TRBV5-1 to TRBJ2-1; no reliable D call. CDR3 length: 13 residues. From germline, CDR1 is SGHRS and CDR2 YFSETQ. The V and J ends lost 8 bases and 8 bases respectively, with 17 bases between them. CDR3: CASKFLSMDEQFF. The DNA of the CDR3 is TGCGCCAGTAAATTCCTTAGTATGGATGAGCAGTTCTTC.

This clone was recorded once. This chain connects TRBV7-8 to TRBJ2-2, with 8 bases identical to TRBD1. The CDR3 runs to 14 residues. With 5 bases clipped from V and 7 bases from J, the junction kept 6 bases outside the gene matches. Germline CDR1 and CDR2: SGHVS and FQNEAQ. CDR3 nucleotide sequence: TGTGCCAGCAGCCCCAGGGGGCAGGGCGGGGAGCTGTTTTTT. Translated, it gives CASSPRGQGGELFF.

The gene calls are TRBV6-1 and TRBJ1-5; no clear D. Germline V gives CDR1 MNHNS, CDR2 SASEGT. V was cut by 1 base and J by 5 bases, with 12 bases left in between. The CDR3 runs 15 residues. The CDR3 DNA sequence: TGTGCCAGCAGTGAAGGGACGGCTCGGTATCAGCCCCAGCATTTT. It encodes CASSEGTARYQPQHF.

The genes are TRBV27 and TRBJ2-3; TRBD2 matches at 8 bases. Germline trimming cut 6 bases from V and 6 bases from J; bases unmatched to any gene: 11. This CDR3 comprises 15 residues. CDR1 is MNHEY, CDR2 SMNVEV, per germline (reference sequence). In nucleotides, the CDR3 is TGTGCCAGCAGCCGGAGAACTACTAGCGGCGATACGCAGTATTTT. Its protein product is CASSRRTTSGDTQYF.

CDR3 sequence reads: CAISEGSGRTGELFF. Here the CDR3 DNA reads TGTGCCATCAGTGAGGGAAGCGGGAGAACCGGGGAGCTGTTTTTT. The chain has TRBV10-3 and TRBJ2-2, with 8 bases fitting TRBD2. CDR1 and CDR2 (germline): ENHRY, SYGVKD. V lost 2 bases to trimming and J lost 5 bases; unmatched junction nucleotides: 4. The CDR3 consists of 15 residues.

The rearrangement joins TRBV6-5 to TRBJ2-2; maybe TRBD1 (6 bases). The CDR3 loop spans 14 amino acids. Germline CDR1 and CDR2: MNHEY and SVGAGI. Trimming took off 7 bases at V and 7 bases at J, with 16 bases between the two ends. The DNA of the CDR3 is TGTGCCAGCACCGAGGGACATTCCATCGGGGAGCTGTTTTTT. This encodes CASTEGHSIGELFF.

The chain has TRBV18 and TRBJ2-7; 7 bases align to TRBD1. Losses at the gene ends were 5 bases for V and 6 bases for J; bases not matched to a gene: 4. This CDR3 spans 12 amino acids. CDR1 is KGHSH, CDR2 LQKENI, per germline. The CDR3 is CASSSQGTEQYF. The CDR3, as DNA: TGTGCCAGCTCATCACAGGGGACCGAGCAGTACTTC. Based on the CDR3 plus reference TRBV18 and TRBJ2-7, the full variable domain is NAGVMQNPRHLVRRRGQEARLRCSPMKGHSHVYWYRQLPEEGLKFMVYLQKENIIDESGMPKERFSAEFPKEGPSILRIQQVVRGDSAAYFCASSSQGTEQYFGPGTRLTVT.

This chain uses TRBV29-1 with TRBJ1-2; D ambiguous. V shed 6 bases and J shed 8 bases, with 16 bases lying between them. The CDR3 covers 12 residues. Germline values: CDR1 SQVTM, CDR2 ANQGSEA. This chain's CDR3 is CSVSLETLGYTF. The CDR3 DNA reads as TGCAGCGTGAGCCTCGAGACATTGGGCTACACCTTC.